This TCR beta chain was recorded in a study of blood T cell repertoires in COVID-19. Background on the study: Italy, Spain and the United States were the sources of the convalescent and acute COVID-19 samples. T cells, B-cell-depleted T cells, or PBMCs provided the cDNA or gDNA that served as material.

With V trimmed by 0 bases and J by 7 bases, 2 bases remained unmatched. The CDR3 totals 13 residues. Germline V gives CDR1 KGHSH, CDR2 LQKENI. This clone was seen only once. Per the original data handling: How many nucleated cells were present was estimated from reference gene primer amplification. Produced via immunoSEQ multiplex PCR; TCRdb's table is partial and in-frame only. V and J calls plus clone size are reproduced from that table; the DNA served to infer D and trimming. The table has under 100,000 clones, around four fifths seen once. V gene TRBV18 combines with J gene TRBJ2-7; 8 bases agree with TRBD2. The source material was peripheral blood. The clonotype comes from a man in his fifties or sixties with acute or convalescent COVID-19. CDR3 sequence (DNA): TGTGCCAGCTCACCACCGGGACTAGGGGAGCAGTACTTC. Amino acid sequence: CASSPPGLGEQYF.